This T cell receptor beta chain comes out of a study of cytomegalovirus exposure and HLA in healthy donors. The study's findings and limits: Judged likely to be a sequencing artifact was a cluster of highly shared sequence variants. Some V segments (TRBV6-2 and TRBV6-3 among them) were excluded as indistinguishable. In a later analysis, parvovirus B19, influenza, CMV and Epstein-Barr virus appeared linked to several top co-occurrence clusters. Sequencing depth across donors, presence/absence analyses assumed, was roughly uniform.

It was with 60 Vbeta and 13 Jbeta primers that the PCR ran. Profiled with immunoSEQ multiplex PCR; TCRdb holds only in-frame clones, not every one. The sample consists of roughly 130,000 clones, roughly four fifths of them appearing once. Notes on this clone: Antigen unknown.

The CDR3 length is 16 residues. The germline gives CDR1 ENHRY, CDR2 SYGVKD. Trimming took 8 bases from V and 4 from J; bases not matched to a gene: 11. The source material was PBMCs. This TCR was recovered from a woman between 40 and 50 years old in good health and CMV-seropositive. The rearrangement links TRBV10-3 to TRBJ2-2, with TRBD2 identical over 9 bases. For the CDR3, the DNA is TGTGCCATCCGACCCGCTAGCGGGACCATCACCGGGGAGCTGTTTTTT. It translates to CAIRPASGTITGELFF.